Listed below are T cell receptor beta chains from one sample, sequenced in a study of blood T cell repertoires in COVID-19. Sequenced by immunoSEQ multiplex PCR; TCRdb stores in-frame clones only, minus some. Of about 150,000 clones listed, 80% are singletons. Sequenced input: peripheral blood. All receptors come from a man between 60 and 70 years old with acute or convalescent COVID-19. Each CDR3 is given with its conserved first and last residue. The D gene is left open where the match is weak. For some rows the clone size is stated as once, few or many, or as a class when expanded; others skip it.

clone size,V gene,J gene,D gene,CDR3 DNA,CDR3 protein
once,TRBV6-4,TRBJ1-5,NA,TGTGCCAGCAGTCCATCTCCAGGGAATCAGCCCCAGCATTTT,CASSPSPGNQPQHF
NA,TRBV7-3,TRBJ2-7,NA,TGTGCCAGCAGCAAGGGCGGGGGCCCACTCTCTGAGCAGTACTTC,CASSKGGGPLSEQYF
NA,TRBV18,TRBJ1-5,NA,TGTGCCAGCTCACCAAGACAGGCCCACCAGCCCCAGCATTTT,CASSPRQAHQPQHF
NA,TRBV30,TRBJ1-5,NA,TGTGCCTGGAGGGCCAGAGGGACGGGGGGCAATCAGCCCCAGCATTTT,CAWRARGTGGNQPQHF
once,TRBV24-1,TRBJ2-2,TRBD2,TGTGCCACCAGCAGGGGAGGGCTAGCGGGAGATAACACCGGGGAGCTGTTTTTT,CATSRGGLAGDNTGELFF
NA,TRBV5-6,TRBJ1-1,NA,TGTGCCAGCAGCTCCCGACAGGAGATGAACACTGAAGCTTTCTTT,CASSSRQEMNTEAFF
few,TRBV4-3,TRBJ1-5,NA,TGCGCCAGCAGCCAAGAACTAGGAGGCTCAACACTCGGGTCGCCCCAGCATTTT,CASSQELGGSTLGSPQHF
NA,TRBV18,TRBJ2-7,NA,TGTGCCAGCTCACCACGCCAGGGAGGAGAGCAGTACTTC,CASSPRQGGEQYF
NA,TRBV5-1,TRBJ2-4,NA,TGCGCCAGCAGCTTGGGGAGGGGAGCCAAAAACATTCAGTACTTC,CASSLGRGAKNIQYF
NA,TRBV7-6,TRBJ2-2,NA,TGTGCCAGCAGCTTACAGGGGTATAACACCGGGGAGCTGTTTTTT,CASSLQGYNTGELFF
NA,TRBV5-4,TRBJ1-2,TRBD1,TGTGCCAGCAGCCCGGGACAGGGGCTCGCCTATGGCTACACCTTC,CASSPGQGLAYGYTF
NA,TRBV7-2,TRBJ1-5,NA,TGTGCCAGCAGCTTAGGGGGCCGCAATCAGCCCCAGCATTTT,CASSLGGRNQPQHF
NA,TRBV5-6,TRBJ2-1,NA,TGTGCCAGCAGCATACCGGGACTGTCCCCCTACAATGAGCAGTTCTTC,CASSIPGLSPYNEQFF
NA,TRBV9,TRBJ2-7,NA,TGTGCCAGCACCTCGCAGCGGAAGGGCGCTCAGGAGCAGTACTTC,CASTSQRKGAQEQYF
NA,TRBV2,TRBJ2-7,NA,TGTGCCAGCAGTGAAGCGGGCTGGATATCCTACGAGCAGTACTTC,CASSEAGWISYEQYF
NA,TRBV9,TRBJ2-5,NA,TGTGCCAGCAGCGCACGTAGGTTCAGGGGTCAAGAGACCCAGTACTTC,CASSARRFRGQETQYF
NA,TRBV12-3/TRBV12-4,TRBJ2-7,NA,TGTGCCAGCGGGGGGGACACAACCTACGAGCAGTACTTC,CASGGDTTYEQYF
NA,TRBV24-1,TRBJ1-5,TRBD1,TGTGCCACCAGTGATTTGACAGGGGACGATCAGCCCCAGCATTTT,CATSDLTGDDQPQHF
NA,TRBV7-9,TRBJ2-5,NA,TGTGCCAGCAGCTTAGGGGCACAGGGACAAGAGACCCAGTACTTC,CASSLGAQGQETQYF
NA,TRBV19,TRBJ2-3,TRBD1,TGTGCCAGTACCTCCACAGGGGGCGCGGGAGATACGCAGTATTTT,CASTSTGGAGDTQYF
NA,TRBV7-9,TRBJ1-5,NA,TGTGCCAGCAGCTTAGGGTTAGTTGGGCCCCAGCATTTT,CASSLGLVGPQHF
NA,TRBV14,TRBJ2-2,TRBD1,TGTGCCAGCAGCTGGGGACAGATCCTCACCGGGGAGCTGTTTTTT,CASSWGQILTGELFF
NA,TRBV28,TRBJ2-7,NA,TGTGCCAGCAGTTTGGGGCAAAGGGACGAGCAGTACTTC,CASSLGQRDEQYF
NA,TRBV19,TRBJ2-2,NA,TGTGCCAGTAGTATAGATTTGGTAGCGGCGAACACCGGGGAGCTGTTTTTT,CASSIDLVAANTGELFF
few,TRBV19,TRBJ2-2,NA,TGTGCCAGTAGTGTACAGGTGACCGGGGAGCTGTTTTTT,CASSVQVTGELFF
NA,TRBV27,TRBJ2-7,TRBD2,TGTGCCAGCAGTTTAACCGCCTGGACTAGCGGGGCCCTGAAGCAGTACTTC,CASSLTAWTSGALKQYF
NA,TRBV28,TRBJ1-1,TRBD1,TGTGCCAGCAGTATAAGGGACAGGGCGAGGACTGAAGCTTTCTTT,CASSIRDRARTEAFF
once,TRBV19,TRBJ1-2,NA,TGTGCCAGTAGTGTTCCTGGGGGCGCTTTCTATGGCTACACCTTC,CASSVPGGAFYGYTF
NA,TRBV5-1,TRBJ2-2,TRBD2,TGCGCCAGCAGCTTGTCAGTGGCGGCTAGCGGGAGACAGGGGCTGTTTTTT,CASSLSVAASGRQGLFF
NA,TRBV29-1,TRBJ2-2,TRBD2,TGCAGCGCTCGGACGGGCAAAGCGGGAGTGAACACCGGGGAGCTGTTTTTT,CSARTGKAGVNTGELFF
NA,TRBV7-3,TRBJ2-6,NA,TGTGCCAGCAGCTCGGCAGGGCCTGGGGCCAACGTCCTGACTTTC,CASSSAGPGANVLTF
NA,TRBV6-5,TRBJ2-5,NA,TGTGCCATCACGGAGGGGGAGACCCAGTACTTC,CAITEGETQYF
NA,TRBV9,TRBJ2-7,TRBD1,TGTGCCAGCAGCGCCGGGACAGCCTGGGCTTCCTACGAGCAGTACTTC,CASSAGTAWASYEQYF
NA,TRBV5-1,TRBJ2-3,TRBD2,TGCGCCAGCAGAAAGGGACTAGCGGGGAGCACAGATACGCAGTATTTT,CASRKGLAGSTDTQYF
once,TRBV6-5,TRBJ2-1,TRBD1,TGTGCCAGCAGTTACTCGAGGACAGGAATAGGAAATGAGCAGTTCTTC,CASSYSRTGIGNEQFF
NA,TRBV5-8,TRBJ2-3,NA,TGTGCCAGCAGCTTGGCGGCACAGGGAGGCACAGATACGCAGTATTTT,CASSLAAQGGTDTQYF
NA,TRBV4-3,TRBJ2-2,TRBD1,TGCGCCAGCAGCCAAAGCCCCCCTGGGACAGGGGCCCCCGGGGAGCTGTTTTTT,CASSQSPPGTGAPGELFF
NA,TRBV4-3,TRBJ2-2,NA,TGCGCCAGCAGCCAGAGAGAGGGCACCGGGGAGCTGTTTTTT,CASSQREGTGELFF
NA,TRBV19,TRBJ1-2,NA,TGTGCCAGTAGTATCACAGACTATGGCTACACCTTC,CASSITDYGYTF
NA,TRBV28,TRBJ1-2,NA,TGTGCCAGCGGCCCCTATGGCTACACCTTC,CASGPYGYTF
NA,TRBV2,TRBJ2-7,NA,TGTGCCAGCAGTGACGAGGGCGCGGGCTCCTACGAGCAGTACTTC,CASSDEGAGSYEQYF
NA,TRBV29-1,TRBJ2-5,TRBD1,TGCAGCGTCGGGACAGGGGGGGAGGGAGAGACCCAGTACTTC,CSVGTGGEGETQYF
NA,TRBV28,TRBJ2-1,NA,TGTGCCAGAGGAGTCTACAATGAGCAGTTCTTC,CARGVYNEQFF